The sequence of this TCR beta chain was determined in a study of identical twins. Broader study findings: Excess low generation probability was seen in twin-shared out-of-frame alpha sequences. The authors noted that invariant MAIT and iNKT cells could partly confound zero-insertion analyses.

This clonotype has only a few counts. Antigen unknown. cDNA carried unique molecular identifiers, and a universal primer site was added by template switching. MiXCR was run by TCRdb on the 5' RACE reads, yielding one entry per CDR3 protein. This table has 350,000 to 400,000 distinct CDR3 sequences, about 9% appearing once. The CDR3 sequence is 15 residues long. With V trimmed by 7 bases and J by 1 base, 4 bases remained unmatched. Germline lookup yields CDR1 KGHDR and CDR2 SFDVKD. The sequence was obtained from a woman aged 45-65 years in good health. The V call is TRBV24-1, the J call TRBJ2-3, with 10 nucleotides matching TRBD2. Material for sequencing was naive T cells sorted from blood. The CDR3 here is CATRAGTSGTDTQYF. CDR3 DNA sequence: TGTGCCACCAGGGCCGGGACTAGCGGCACAGATACGCAGTATTTT.